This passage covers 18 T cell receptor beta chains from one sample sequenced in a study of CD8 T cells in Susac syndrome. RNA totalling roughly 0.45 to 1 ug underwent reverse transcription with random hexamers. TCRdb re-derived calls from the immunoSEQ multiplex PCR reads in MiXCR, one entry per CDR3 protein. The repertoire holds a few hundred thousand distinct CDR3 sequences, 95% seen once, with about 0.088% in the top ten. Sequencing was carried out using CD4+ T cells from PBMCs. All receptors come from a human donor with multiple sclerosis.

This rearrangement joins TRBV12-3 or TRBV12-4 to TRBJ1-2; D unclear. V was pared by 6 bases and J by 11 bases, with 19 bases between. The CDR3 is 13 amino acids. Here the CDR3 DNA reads TGTGCCAGCAGCCAATCGGGTTCTTCGGTGTACACCTTC. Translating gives CASSQSGSSVYTF.

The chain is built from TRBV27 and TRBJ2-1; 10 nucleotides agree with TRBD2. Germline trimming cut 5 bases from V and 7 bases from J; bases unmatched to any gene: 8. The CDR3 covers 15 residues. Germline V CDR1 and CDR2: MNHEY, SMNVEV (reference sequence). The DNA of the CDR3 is TGTGCCAGCAGTACCAGGACTAGCGGTCTGAATGAGCAGTTCTTC. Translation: CASSTRTSGLNEQFF.

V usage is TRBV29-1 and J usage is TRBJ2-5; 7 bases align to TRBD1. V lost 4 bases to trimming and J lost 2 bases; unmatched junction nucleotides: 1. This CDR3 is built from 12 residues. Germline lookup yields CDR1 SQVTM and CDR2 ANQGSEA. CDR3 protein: CSVGGQQETQYF. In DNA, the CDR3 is TGCAGCGTTGGGGGACAGCAAGAGACCCAGTACTTC.

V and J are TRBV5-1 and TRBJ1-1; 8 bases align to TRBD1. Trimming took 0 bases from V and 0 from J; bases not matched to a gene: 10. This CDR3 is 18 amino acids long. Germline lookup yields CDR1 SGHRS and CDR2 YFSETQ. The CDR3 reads CASSLARRGRGMNTEAFF. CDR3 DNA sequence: TGCGCCAGCAGCTTGGCCCGCAGGGGGCGCGGTATGAACACTGAAGCTTTCTTT.

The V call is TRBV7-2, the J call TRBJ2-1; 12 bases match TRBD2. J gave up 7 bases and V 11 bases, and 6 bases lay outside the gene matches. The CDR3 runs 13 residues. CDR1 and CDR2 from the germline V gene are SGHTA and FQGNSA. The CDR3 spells CALAGGPRNEQFF. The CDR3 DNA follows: TGTGCCCTAGCGGGGGGGCCAAGAAATGAGCAGTTCTTC. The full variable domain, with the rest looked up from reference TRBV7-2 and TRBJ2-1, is GAGVSQSPSNKVTEKGKDVELRCDPISGHTALYWYRQSLGQGLEFLIYFQGNSAPDKSGLPSDRFSAERTGGSVSTLTIQRTQQEDSAVYLCALAGGPRNEQFFGPGTRLTVL.

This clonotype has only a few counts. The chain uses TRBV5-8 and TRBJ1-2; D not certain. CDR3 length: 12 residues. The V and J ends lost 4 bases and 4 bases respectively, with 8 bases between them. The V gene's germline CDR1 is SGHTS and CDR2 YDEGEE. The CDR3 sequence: CASSTRTYGYTF. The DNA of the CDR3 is TGTGCCAGCAGCACTAGGACCTATGGCTACACCTTC.

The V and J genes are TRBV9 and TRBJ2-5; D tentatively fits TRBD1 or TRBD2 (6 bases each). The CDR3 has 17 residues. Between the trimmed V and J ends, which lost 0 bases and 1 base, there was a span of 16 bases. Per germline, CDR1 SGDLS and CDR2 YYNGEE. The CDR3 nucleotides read TGTGCCAGCAGCGTAGGAGTGGTCGGGGGCCTCCAAGAGACCCAGTACTTC. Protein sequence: CASSVGVVGGLQETQYF.

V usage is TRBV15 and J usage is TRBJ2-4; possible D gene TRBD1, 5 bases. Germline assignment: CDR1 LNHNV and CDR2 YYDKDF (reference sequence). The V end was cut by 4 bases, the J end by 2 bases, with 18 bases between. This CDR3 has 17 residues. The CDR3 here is CATSNFGRDGSKNIQYF. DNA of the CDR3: TGTGCCACCAGCAATTTCGGCAGGGATGGTTCCAAAAACATTCAGTACTTC.

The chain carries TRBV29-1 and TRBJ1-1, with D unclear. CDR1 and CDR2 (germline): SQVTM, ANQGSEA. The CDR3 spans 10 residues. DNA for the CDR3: TGCACCACCGGGGTCGGAGAAGCTTTCTTT. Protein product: CTTGVGEAFF.

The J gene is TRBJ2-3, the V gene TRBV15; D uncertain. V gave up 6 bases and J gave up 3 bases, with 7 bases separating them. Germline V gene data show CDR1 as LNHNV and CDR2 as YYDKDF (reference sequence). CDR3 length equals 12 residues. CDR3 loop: CATSTDTDTQYF. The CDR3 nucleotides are TGTGCCACCAGTACTGATACAGATACGCAGTATTTT.

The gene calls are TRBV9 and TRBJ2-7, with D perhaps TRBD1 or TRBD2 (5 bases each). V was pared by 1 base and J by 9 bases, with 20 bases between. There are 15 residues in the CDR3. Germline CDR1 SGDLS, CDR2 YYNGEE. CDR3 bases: TGTGCCAGCAGCGTATCCCCCTCGACCGAGGGACGGCAGTACTTC. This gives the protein CASSVSPSTEGRQYF.

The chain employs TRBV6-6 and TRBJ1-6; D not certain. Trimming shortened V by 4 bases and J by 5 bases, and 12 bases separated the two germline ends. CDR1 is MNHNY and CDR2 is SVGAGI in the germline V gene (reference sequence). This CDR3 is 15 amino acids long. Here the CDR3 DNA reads TGTGCCAGCAGTTTTACGGTCCGAAATAATTCACCCCTCCACTTT. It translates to CASSFTVRNNSPLHF.

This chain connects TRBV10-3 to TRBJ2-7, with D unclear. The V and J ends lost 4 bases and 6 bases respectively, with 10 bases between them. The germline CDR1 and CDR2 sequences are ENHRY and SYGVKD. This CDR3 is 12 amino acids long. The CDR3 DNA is TGTGCCATCAGTGGTACAGAAGGCGAGCAGTACTTC. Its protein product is CAISGTEGEQYF.

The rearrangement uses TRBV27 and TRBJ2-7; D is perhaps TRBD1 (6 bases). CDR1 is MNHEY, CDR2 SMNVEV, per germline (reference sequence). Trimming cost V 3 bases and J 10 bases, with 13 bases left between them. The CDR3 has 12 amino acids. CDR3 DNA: TGTGCCAGCAGTTTGCTCACAGGGCATCAGTACTTC. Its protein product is CASSLLTGHQYF.

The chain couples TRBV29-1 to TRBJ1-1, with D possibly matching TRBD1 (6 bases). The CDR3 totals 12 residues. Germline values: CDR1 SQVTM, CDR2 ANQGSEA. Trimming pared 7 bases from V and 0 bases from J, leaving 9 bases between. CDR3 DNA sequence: TGCAGCGGGGACAAGTTGAACACTGAAGCTTTCTTT. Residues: CSGDKLNTEAFF.

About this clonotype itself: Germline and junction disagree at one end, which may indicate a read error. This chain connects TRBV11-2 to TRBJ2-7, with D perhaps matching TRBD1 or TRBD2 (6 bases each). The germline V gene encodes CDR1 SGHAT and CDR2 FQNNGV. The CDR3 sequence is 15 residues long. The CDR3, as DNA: TGTGCCAGCAGATTAGCTGTACAGGGACTGTACGAGCAGTACTTC. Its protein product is CASRLAVQGLYEQYF.

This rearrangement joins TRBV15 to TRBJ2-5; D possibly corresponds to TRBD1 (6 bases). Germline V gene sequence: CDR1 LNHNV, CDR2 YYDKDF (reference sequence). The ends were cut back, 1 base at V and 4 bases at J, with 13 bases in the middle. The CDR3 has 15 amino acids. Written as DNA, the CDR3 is TGTGCCACCAGCAGAGGGCAGGGGAACGGAGAGACCCAGTACTTC. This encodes CATSRGQGNGETQYF.

CDR3: CASSQVPSYGYTF. CDR3 nucleotides: TGTGCCAGCAGCCAAGTCCCGAGCTATGGCTACACCTTC. The chain carries TRBV14 and TRBJ1-2; D not certain. The CDR3 sequence is 13 residues long. V gave up 1 base and J gave up 4 bases, with 7 bases separating them. Germline V gene sequence: CDR1 SGHDN, CDR2 FVKESK.